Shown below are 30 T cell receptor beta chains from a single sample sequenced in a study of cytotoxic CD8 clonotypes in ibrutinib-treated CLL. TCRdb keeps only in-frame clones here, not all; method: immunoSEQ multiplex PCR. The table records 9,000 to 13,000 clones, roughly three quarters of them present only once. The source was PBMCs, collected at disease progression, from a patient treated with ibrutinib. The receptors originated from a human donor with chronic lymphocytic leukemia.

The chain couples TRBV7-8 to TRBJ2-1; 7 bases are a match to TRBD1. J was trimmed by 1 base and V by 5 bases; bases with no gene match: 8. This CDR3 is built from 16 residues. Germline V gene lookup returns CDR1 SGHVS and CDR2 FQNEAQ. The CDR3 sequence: CASSPIQGVSYNEQFF. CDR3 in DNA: TGTGCCAGCAGCCCTATTCAGGGGGTGTCCTACAATGAGCAGTTCTTC. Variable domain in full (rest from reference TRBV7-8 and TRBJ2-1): GAGVSQSPRYKVAKRGQDVALRCDPISGHVSLFWYQQALGQGPEFLTYFQNEAQLDKSGLPSDRFFAERPEGSVSTLKIQRTQQEDSAVYLCASSPIQGVSYNEQFFGPGTRLTVL.

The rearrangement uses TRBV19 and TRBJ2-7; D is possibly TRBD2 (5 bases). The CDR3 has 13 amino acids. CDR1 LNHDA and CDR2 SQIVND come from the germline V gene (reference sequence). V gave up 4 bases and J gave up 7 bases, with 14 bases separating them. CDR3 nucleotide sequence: TGTGCCAGTAGTACTACAACCTCGGGGGAGCAGTACTTC. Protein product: CASSTTTSGEQYF.

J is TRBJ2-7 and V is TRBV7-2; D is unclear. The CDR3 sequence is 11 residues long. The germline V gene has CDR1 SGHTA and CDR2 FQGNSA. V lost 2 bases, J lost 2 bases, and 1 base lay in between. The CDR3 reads CASSLTYEQYF. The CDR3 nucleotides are TGTGCCAGCAGCTTAACCTACGAGCAGTACTTC.

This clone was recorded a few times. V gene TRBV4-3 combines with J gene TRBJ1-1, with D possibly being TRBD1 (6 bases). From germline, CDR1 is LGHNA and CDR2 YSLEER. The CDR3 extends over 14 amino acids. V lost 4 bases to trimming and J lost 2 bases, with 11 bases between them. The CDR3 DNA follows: TGCGCCAGCAGCCCACCGGGGGGCAACACTGAAGCTTTCTTT. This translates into CASSPPGGNTEAFF.

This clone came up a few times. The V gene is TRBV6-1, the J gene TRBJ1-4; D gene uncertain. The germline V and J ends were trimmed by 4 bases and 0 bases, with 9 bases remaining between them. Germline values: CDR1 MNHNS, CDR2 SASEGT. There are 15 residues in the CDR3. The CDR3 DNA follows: TGTGCCAGCAGTGTTTCAGCTGCAACTAATGAAAAACTGTTTTTT. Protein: CASSVSAATNEKLFF.

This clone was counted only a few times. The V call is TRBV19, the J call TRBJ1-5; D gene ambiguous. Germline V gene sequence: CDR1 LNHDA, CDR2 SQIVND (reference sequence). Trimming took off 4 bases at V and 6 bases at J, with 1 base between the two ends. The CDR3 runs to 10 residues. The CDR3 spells CASSTQPQHF. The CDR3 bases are TGTGCCAGTAGTACTCAGCCCCAGCATTTT. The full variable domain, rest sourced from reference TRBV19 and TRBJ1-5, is DGGITQSPKYLFRKEGQNVTLSCEQNLNHDAMYWYRQDPGQGLRLIYYSQIVNDFQKGDIAEGYSVSREKKESFPLTVTSAQKNPTAFYLCASSTQPQHFGDGTRLSIL.

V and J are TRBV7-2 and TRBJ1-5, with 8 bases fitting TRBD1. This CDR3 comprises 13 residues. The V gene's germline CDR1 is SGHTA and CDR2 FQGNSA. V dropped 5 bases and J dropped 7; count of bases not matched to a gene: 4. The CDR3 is CASSKDRVQPQHF. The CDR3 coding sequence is TGTGCCAGCAGCAAGGACAGGGTCCAGCCCCAGCATTTT.

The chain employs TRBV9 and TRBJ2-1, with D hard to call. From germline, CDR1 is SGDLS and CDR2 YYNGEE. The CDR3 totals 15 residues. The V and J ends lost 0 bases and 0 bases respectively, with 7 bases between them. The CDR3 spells CASSVGRSSYNEQFF. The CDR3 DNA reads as TGTGCCAGCAGCGTAGGCAGGAGCTCCTACAATGAGCAGTTCTTC.

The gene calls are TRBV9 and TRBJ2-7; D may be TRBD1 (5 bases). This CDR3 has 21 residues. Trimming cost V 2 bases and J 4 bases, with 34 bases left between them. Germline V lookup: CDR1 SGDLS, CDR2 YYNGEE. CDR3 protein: CASSVRVFGHGVPTSAYEQYF. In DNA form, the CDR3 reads TGTGCCAGCAGCGTTAGGGTCTTCGGACACGGAGTCCCGACTTCGGCGTACGAGCAGTACTTC.

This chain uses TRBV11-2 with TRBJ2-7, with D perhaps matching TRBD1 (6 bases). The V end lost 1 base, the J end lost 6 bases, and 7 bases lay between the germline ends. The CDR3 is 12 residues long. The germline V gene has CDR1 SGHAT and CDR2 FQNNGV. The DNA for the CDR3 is TGTGCCAGCAGCTTAGGGGACACCGAGCAGTACTTC. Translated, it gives CASSLGDTEQYF.

The CDR3 DNA follows: TGTGCCAGCAGTTGGCCTAGCGGGACATGGGACACCGGGGAGCTGTTTTTT. It codes for CASSWPSGTWDTGELFF. This chain joins TRBV28 and TRBJ2-2, with 9 bases aligning to TRBD2. The CDR3 loop spans 17 amino acids. After removal of 4 bases from V and 3 bases from J, the junction contained 9 bases not matched to a gene. Per the germline V gene, CDR1 is MDHEN and CDR2 is SYDVKM. The full variable domain, its missing parts supplied by reference TRBV28 and TRBJ2-2, is DVKVTQSSRYLVKRTGEKVFLECVQDMDHENMFWYRQDPGLGLRLIYFSYDVKMKEKGDIPEGYSVSREKKERFSLILESASTNQTSMYLCASSWPSGTWDTGELFFGEGSRLTVL.

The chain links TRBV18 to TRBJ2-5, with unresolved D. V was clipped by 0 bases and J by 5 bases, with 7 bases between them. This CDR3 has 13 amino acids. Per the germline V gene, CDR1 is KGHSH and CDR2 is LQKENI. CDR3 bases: TGTGCCAGCTCACCACCGGCTGGGGAGACCCAGTACTTC. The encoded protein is CASSPPAGETQYF.

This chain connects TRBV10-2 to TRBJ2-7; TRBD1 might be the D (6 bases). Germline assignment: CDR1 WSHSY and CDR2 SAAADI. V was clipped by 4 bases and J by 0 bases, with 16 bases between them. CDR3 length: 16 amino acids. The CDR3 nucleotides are TGCGCCAGCAGTGTTGCCCGGGACAAGTACTCCTACGAGCAGTACTTC. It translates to CASSVARDKYSYEQYF.

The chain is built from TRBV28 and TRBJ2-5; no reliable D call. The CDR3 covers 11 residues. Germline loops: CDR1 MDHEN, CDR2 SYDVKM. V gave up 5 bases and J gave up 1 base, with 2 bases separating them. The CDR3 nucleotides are TGTGCCAGCAGTACCCAAGAGACCCAGTACTTC. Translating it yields CASSTQETQYF.

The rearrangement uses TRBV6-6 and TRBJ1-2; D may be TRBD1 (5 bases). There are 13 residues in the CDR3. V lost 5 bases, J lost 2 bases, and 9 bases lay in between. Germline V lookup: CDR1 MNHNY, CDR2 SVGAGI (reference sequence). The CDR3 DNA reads TGTGCCAGCAGTACACAGGAAAACTATGGCTACACCTTC. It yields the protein CASSTQENYGYTF.

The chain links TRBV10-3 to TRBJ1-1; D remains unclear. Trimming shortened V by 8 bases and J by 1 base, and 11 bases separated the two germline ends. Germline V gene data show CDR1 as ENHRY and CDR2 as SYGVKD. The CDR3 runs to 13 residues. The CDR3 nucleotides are TGTGCCATCTCTACCGCTTCGAACACTGAAGCTTTCTTT. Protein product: CAISTASNTEAFF.

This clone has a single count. CDR3 in amino acids: CAISGVYYGYTF. The CDR3 coding sequence is TGTGCCATCAGTGGCGTCTACTATGGCTACACCTTC. The rearrangement links TRBV10-3 to TRBJ1-2; D not certain. V dropped 4 bases and J dropped 3 bases, with 6 bases sitting between them. The CDR3 loop spans 12 amino acids. Germline V gene sequence: CDR1 ENHRY, CDR2 SYGVKD.

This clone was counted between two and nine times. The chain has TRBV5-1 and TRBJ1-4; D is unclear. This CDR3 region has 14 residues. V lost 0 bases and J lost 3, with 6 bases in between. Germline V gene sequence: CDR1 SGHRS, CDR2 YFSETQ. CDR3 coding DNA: TGCGCCAGCAGCTTGGGGGGTGCTAATGAAAAACTGTTTTTT. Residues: CASSLGGANEKLFF.

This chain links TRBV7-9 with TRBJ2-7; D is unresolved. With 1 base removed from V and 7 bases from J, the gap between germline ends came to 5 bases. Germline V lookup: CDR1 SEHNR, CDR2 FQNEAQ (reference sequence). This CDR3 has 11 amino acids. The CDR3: CASSLGREQYF. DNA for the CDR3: TGTGCCAGCAGCTTAGGCAGGGAGCAGTACTTC.

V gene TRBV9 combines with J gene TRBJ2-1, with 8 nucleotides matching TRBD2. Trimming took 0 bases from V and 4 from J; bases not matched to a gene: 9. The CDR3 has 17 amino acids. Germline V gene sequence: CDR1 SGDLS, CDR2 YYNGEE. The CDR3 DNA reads TGTGCCAGCAGCGTAGAAGGCGGGGGGTCCACGTACAATGAGCAGTTCTTC. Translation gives CASSVEGGGSTYNEQFF.

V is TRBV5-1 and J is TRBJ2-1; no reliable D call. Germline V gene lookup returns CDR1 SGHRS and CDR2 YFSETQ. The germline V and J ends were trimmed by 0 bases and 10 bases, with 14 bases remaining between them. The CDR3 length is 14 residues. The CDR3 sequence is CASSLGPPQREQFF. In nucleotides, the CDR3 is TGCGCCAGCAGCTTGGGACCCCCCCAAAGGGAGCAGTTCTTC.

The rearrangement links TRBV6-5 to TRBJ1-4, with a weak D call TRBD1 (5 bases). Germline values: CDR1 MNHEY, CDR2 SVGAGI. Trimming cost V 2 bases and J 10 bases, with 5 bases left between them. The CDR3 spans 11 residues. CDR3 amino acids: CASSYGGKLFF. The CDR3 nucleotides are TGTGCCAGCAGTTACGGGGGAAAACTGTTTTTT.

Here the CDR3 reads CASSLNEKLFF. In DNA, the CDR3 is TGTGCCAGCAGCCTTAATGAAAAACTGTTTTTT. This rearrangement joins TRBV6-1 to TRBJ1-4; D is unclear. Germline assignment: CDR1 MNHNS and CDR2 SASEGT. V lost 6 bases, J lost 4 bases, and 3 bases lay in between. The CDR3 is made up of 11 amino acids.

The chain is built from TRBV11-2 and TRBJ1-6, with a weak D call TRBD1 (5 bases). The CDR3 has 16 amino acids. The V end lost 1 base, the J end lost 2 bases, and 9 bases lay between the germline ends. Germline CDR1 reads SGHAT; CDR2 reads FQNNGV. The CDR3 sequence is CASSLGPGTYNSPLHF. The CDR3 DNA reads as TGTGCCAGCAGCTTAGGCCCAGGGACCTATAATTCACCCCTCCACTTT.

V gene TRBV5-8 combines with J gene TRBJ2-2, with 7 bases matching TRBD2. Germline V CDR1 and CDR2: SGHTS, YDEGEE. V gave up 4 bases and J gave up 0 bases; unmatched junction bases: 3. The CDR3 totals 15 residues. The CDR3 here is CASSGTTPNTGELFF. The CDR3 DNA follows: TGTGCCAGCAGCGGGACTACTCCGAACACCGGGGAGCTGTTTTTT.

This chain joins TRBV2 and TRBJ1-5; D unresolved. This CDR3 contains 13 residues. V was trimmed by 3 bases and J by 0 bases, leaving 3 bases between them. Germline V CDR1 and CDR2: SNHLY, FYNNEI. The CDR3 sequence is CASSDYSNQPQHF. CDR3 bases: TGTGCCAGCAGTGACTATAGCAATCAGCCCCAGCATTTT. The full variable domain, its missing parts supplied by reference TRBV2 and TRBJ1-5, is EPEVTQTPSHQVTQMGQEVILRCVPISNHLYFYWYRQILGQKVEFLVSFYNNEISEKSEIFDDQFSVERPDGSNFTLKIRSTKLEDSAMYFCASSDYSNQPQHFGDGTRLSIL.

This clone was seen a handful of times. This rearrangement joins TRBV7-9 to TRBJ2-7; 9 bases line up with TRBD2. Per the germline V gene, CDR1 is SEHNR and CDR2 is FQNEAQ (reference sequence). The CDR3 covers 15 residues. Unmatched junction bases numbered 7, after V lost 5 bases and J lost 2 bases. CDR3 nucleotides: TGTGCCAGCAGCCCCCTAGCGGGGACAACCTACGAGCAGTACTTC. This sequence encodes CASSPLAGTTYEQYF.

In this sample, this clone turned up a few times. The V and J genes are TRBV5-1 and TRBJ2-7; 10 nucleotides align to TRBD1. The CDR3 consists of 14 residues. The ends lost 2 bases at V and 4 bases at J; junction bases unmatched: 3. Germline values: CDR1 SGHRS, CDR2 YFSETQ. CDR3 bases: TGCGCCAGCAGCTTTAGGGACAGGGGTTACGAGCAGTACTTC. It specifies CASSFRDRGYEQYF.

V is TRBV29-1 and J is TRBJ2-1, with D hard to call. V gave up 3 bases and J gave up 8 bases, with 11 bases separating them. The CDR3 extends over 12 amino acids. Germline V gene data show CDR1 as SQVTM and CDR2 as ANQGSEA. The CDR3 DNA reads TGCAGCGTTGATGATAGAACCGATGAGCAGTTCTTC. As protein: CSVDDRTDEQFF.

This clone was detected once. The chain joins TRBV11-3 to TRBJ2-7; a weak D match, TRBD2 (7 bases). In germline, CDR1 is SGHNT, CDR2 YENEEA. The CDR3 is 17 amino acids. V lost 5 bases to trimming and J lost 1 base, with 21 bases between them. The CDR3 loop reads CASSPSPRGGASYEQYF. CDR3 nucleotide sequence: TGTGCCAGCAGCCCCAGTCCGAGGGGGGGCGCGTCCTACGAGCAGTACTTC.